These 4 T cell receptor beta chains were sequenced from one sample in a study of CD8+ T cells in alopecia areata. It was cDNA, reverse transcribed from extracted RNA, that served as the sequencing template. Method: immunoSEQ multiplex PCR; TCRdb's copy keeps in-frame clones and lacks some. Among about 140,000 clones listed, more than 85% were seen once. The treatment: oral pan-JAK inhibitor, 5-10 mg twice daily. Here the sequenced sample was CD8+ T cells sorted from blood, taken at week 4, from a patient treated with tofacitinib. The receptor source for this set is a human donor with alopecia areata.

This clone was recorded only once. The chain carries TRBV4-1 and TRBJ2-7, with D unclear. Germline CDR1 reads MGHRA; CDR2 reads YSYEKL. The ends were cut back, 1 base at V and 4 bases at J, with 14 bases in the middle. This CDR3 is 15 amino acids long. CDR3 DNA sequence: TGCGCCAGCAGCCAAGTTGGACGGCACAATTACGAGCAGTACTTC. Translated: CASSQVGRHNYEQYF.

The CDR3, as DNA: TGTGCCAGTAGTCTGCTACTTTACAATGAGCAGTTCTTC. Translating it yields CASSLLLYNEQFF. The chain links TRBV19 to TRBJ2-1; no clear D. This CDR3 has 13 residues. V lost 5 bases to trimming and J lost 4 bases, with 9 bases between them. Germline V gene data show CDR1 as LNHDA and CDR2 as SQIVND (reference sequence).

This chain connects TRBV29-1 to TRBJ2-1, with 8 bases identical to TRBD1. After removal of 5 bases from V and 3 bases from J, the junction contained 12 bases not matched to a gene. The CDR3 is 16 amino acids. Germline assignment: CDR1 SQVTM and CDR2 ANQGSEA. The CDR3 loop is CSVQTSQGAYYNEQFF. The CDR3 DNA sequence: TGCAGCGTTCAAACCAGCCAGGGGGCTTACTACAATGAGCAGTTCTTC.

The gene calls are TRBV11-3 and TRBJ2-7; 10 bases line up with TRBD2. Germline CDR1 and CDR2: SGHNT and YENEEA. Trimming took 5 bases from V and 2 from J; bases not matched to a gene: 12. This CDR3 spans 17 amino acids. The CDR3 reads CASSPKGASGRAYEQYF. The CDR3 DNA sequence: TGTGCCAGCAGCCCTAAGGGGGCTAGCGGGAGAGCCTACGAGCAGTACTTC.